The next 14 T cell receptor beta chains were all read from a single sample in a study of vaccination and CD4 T cells after COVID-19. As for time point: late sampling 161 to 241 days after vaccination in a few convalescent patients. Treatment noted: roughly 10-day PBMC culture with coronavirus spike peptide pools or control peptides (ViraFEST assay). Sequenced with the Oncomine TCR Beta short-read assay was DNA taken from cultured CD4+ T cells. In TCRdb, the PCR reads were re-called with MiXCR into one record per CDR3 protein. The data contain fewer than 25,000 distinct CDR3 sequences, about two fifths of them seen just once; the ten biggest clones take up around 27%. Antigens for these TCRs are unknown. Sequencing used CD4+ T cells from blood, cultured in vitro, obtained about 7 months after SARS-CoV-2 vaccination. These receptors were collected from a human donor who had recovered from COVID-19.

The rearrangement links TRBV7-3 to TRBJ2-1, with 11 bases that match TRBD2. Trimming cost V 5 bases and J 7 bases; bases outside gene matches: 7. CDR3 length: 15 residues. Germline-derived CDR1 and CDR2 are SGHTA and FQGTGA. The CDR3 protein is CASSRGLAEGNEQFF. As DNA, the CDR3 is TGTGCCAGCAGCAGGGGACTAGCGGAAGGGAATGAGCAGTTCTTC.

This clonotype was observed a handful of times. V usage is TRBV10-3 and J usage is TRBJ2-7; no clear D. Germline V gene sequence: CDR1 ENHRY, CDR2 SYGVKD. The V gene lost 2 bases and the J gene lost 1 base, with 9 bases spanning the gap. CDR3 length: 14 residues. CDR3 bases: TGTGCCATCAGTGAGCTGGGCGGATCCTACGAGCAGTACTTC. Protein sequence: CAISELGGSYEQYF.

This clonotype was counted between two and nine times. V is TRBV20-1 and J is TRBJ2-5; 9 nucleotides match TRBD1. J lost 7 bases, V lost 4 bases, and 10 bases had no gene match. CDR3 length equals 14 residues. Germline-derived CDR1 and CDR2 are DFQATT and SNEGSKA (reference sequence). The CDR3 nucleotides are TGCAGTGCTACCCCGGGACAGGGCCCCGGGACCCAGTACTTC. It translates to CSATPGQGPGTQYF.

CDR3 residues: CASSRSGIVYGYTF. The CDR3 DNA reads as TGTGCCAGTAGTAGGTCAGGGATCGTCTATGGCTACACCTTC. The J gene is TRBJ1-2, the V gene TRBV19, with a tentative D call TRBD1 (5 bases). V lost 4 bases and J lost 4, with 13 bases in between. CDR3 length: 14 amino acids. Germline-derived CDR1 and CDR2 are LNHDA and SQIVND (reference sequence).

This chain joins TRBV20-1 and TRBJ2-7; the D gene is possibly TRBD2 (5 bases). The CDR3 spans 13 residues. Germline-derived CDR1 and CDR2 are DFQATT and SNEGSKA (reference sequence). V lost 0 bases and J 1 base, leaving 7 bases between the germline ends. CDR3 sequence reads: CSARDTGSYEQYF. Written as DNA, the CDR3 is TGCAGTGCTAGAGATACGGGATCCTACGAGCAGTACTTC.

This clonotype turned up a few times. The chain combines TRBV7-3 with TRBJ2-1; 10 nucleotides match TRBD2. Per the germline V gene, CDR1 is SGHTA and CDR2 is FQGTGA. CDR3 size: 15 residues. Germline trimming cut 6 bases from V and 5 bases from J; bases unmatched to any gene: 7. CDR3 in DNA: TGTGCCAGCAGTCTTAGCGGGGGGTCACACAATGAGCAGTTCTTC. Its protein is CASSLSGGSHNEQFF.

This clonotype is a singleton in its sample. In nucleotides, the CDR3 is TGCGCCAGCAGCTTGGAGCCAGGGGGTTCACCCCTCCACTTT. This gives the protein CASSLEPGGSPLHF. The chain employs TRBV5-1 and TRBJ1-6; TRBD1 matches at 7 bases. V lost 0 bases to trimming and J lost 9 bases; unmatched junction nucleotides: 3. The CDR3 has 14 residues. Germline values: CDR1 SGHRS, CDR2 YFSETQ.

The chain carries TRBV20-1 and TRBJ2-6; a possible D gene is TRBD2 (6 bases). This CDR3 has 15 residues. Trimming pared 0 bases from V and 6 bases from J, leaving 12 bases between. Germline V gene sequence: CDR1 DFQATT, CDR2 SNEGSKA (reference sequence). In DNA form, the CDR3 reads TGCAGTGCTAGAGATCGGGAGAGAGTGGCCAACGTCCTGACTTTC. As protein: CSARDRERVANVLTF.

The chain uses TRBV25-1 and TRBJ2-3; the match to TRBD1 covers 9 bases. The trim removed 5 bases at V and 1 base at J, leaving 1 base unmatched. Germline loops: CDR1 MGHDK, CDR2 SYGVNS. The CDR3 has 14 amino acids. The CDR3 nucleotides are TGTGCCAGCAGTTGGACAGGGGGCACAGATACGCAGTATTTT. This encodes CASSWTGGTDTQYF.

The chain couples TRBV6-5 to TRBJ2-1; 7 bases map to TRBD1. The CDR3 runs to 15 residues. V trimming: 3 bases; J trimming: 6 bases; junction bases outside the gene matches: 8. The germline CDR1 and CDR2 sequences are MNHEY and SVGAGI. CDR3 DNA: TGTGCCAGCAGTTATGATGGGACAGCACCCAATGAGCAGTTCTTC. Protein sequence: CASSYDGTAPNEQFF.

The rearrangement links TRBV18 to TRBJ1-1; tentatively, D is TRBD1 (6 bases). From germline, CDR1 is KGHSH and CDR2 LQKENI. The V gene lost 5 bases and the J gene lost 5 bases, with 15 bases spanning the gap. The CDR3 contains 14 residues. CDR3 residues: CASSSRRGYTEAFF. The DNA of the CDR3 is TGTGCCAGCTCATCAAGGAGGGGGTATACTGAAGCTTTCTTT. Filled out from reference TRBV18 and TRBJ1-1, the complete variable domain reads NAGVMQNPRHLVRRRGQEARLRCSPMKGHSHVYWYRQLPEEGLKFMVYLQKENIIDESGMPKERFSAEFPKEGPSILRIQQVVRGDSAAYFCASSSRRGYTEAFFGQGTRLTVV.

The J gene is TRBJ2-1, the V gene TRBV7-9; D uncertain. The germline V gene encodes CDR1 SEHNR and CDR2 FQNEAQ (reference sequence). Trimming cost V 1 base and J 8 bases, with 12 bases left between them. The CDR3 spans 14 residues. The CDR3 loop is CASSLVGLQYEQFF. CDR3 bases: TGTGCCAGCAGCTTAGTAGGCCTCCAATATGAGCAGTTCTTC.

This clonotype was counted only a few times. CDR3 sequence (DNA): TGTGCCAGCAGAAGAAATAGCGGGGGGACCTACGAGCAGTACTTC. This encodes CASRRNSGGTYEQYF. This chain joins TRBV6-1 and TRBJ2-7; 10 bases are shared with TRBD2. Germline trimming cut 6 bases from V and 2 bases from J; bases unmatched to any gene: 7. The germline V gene has CDR1 MNHNS and CDR2 SASEGT. The CDR3 sequence is 15 residues long.

Only a few counts were recorded for this clonotype. This chain uses TRBV20-1 with TRBJ1-2; 7 nucleotides agree with TRBD1. Germline-derived CDR1 and CDR2 are DFQATT and SNEGSKA (reference sequence). There are 17 residues in the CDR3. Unmatched junction bases numbered 18, after V lost 4 bases and J lost 4 bases. This chain's CDR3 is CSATDLLNRGRGYGYTF. CDR3 DNA: TGCAGTGCTACCGACCTTTTGAATAGGGGGCGCGGCTATGGCTACACCTTC.